The rows below give T cell receptor beta chains drawn from one sample of a study of shared clonotypes between healthy human individuals. The method was immunoSEQ multiplex PCR; TCRdb's version includes in-frame clones alone and lacks a portion of them. The data show around 550,000 clones, with 95% seen just once and approximately 0.11% held by the top ten. Material: naive CD8+ T cells sorted from blood. The receptors shown here come from a woman in her twenties or thirties in good health. Both conserved end residues are part of each CDR3. Fields, in order: CDR3 protein, CDR3 DNA, CDR3 length, clone size, D gene, V gene, J gene. A D gene is named only where the DNA matches it firmly. A clone size is listed for some rows: how often the clone was seen (once, few, many), or a class if it is expanded.

CDR3: CASSAAGGGYNEQFF
DNA: TGCGCCAGCAGCGCAGCGGGGGGGGGTTACAATGAGCAGTTCTTC
length: 15
size: NA
D: TRBD2
V: TRBV4-1
J: TRBJ2-1

CDR3: CASSSQGYYGYTF
DNA: TGTGCCAGCAGCTCCCAGGGGTACTATGGCTACACCTTC
length: 13
size: NA
D: NA
V: TRBV28
J: TRBJ1-2

CDR3: CASSLGSRVGANVLTF
DNA: TGTGCCAGCAGCTTGGGGAGTCGGGTCGGGGCCAACGTCCTGACTTTC
length: 16
size: NA
D: NA
V: TRBV7-6
J: TRBJ2-6

CDR3: CASKPSSSSYEQYF
DNA: TGTGCCAGTAAGCCGTCCTCCAGCTCCTACGAGCAGTACTTC
length: 14
size: once
D: NA
V: TRBV19
J: TRBJ2-7

CDR3: CASGTGIYEQYF
DNA: TGTGCCAGCGGGACAGGGATATACGAGCAGTACTTC
length: 12
size: NA
D: TRBD1
V: TRBV19
J: TRBJ2-7

CDR3: CSVEGGGVPSYEQYF
DNA: TGCAGCGTTGAGGGGGGTGGGGTCCCCTCCTACGAGCAGTACTTC
length: 15
size: NA
D: NA
V: TRBV29-1
J: TRBJ2-7

CDR3: CASSSLTGVGNQPQHF
DNA: TGTGCCAGCAGCAGTCTGACAGGGGTCGGCAATCAGCCCCAGCATTTT
length: 16
size: NA
D: TRBD1
V: TRBV28
J: TRBJ1-5

CDR3: CASSSSGGTGEKLFF
DNA: TGTGCCAGCAGCTCCTCCGGAGGGACGGGTGAAAAACTGTTTTTT
length: 15
size: NA
D: NA
V: TRBV9
J: TRBJ1-4

CDR3: CSVLDGNTDTQYF
DNA: TGCAGCGTTTTGGACGGCAACACAGATACGCAGTATTTT
length: 13
size: once
D: NA
V: TRBV29-1
J: TRBJ2-3

CDR3: CASSAPNRGIYGYTF
DNA: TGTGCCAGCAGCGCCCCCAACAGGGGGATCTATGGCTACACCTTC
length: 15
size: NA
D: TRBD1
V: TRBV9
J: TRBJ1-2

CDR3: CAWSSRPGVAEKLFF
DNA: TGTGCCTGGAGTAGCCGGCCCGGCGTCGCGGAGAAACTGTTTTTT
length: 15
size: NA
D: NA
V: TRBV30
J: TRBJ1-4

CDR3: CASSMSSEQYF
DNA: TGTGCCAGTAGTATGTCATCTGAGCAGTACTTC
length: 11
size: NA
D: NA
V: TRBV19
J: TRBJ2-7

CDR3: CAGSSNGAVRPGELFF
DNA: TGTGCCGGATCCTCAAACGGGGCGGTGCGTCCCGGGGAGCTGTTTTTT
length: 16
size: NA
D: NA
V: TRBV7-8
J: TRBJ2-2

CDR3: CASSLRFPSTYEQYF
DNA: TGTGCCAGCAGTTTACGCTTCCCGAGTACCTACGAGCAGTACTTC
length: 15
size: NA
D: NA
V: TRBV27
J: TRBJ2-7

CDR3: CASSYSTLQETQYF
DNA: TGTGCCAGCAGTTACTCGACGCTCCAAGAGACCCAGTACTTC
length: 14
size: NA
D: NA
V: TRBV6-5
J: TRBJ2-5

CDR3: CASSKDAPQGWRVDNQPQHF
DNA: TGTGCCAGCAGCAAAGATGCTCCACAGGGGTGGCGAGTTGACAATCAGCCCCAGCATTTT
length: 20
size: NA
D: NA
V: TRBV21-1
J: TRBJ1-5

CDR3: CASSFGSATYEQYF
DNA: TGTGCCAGCAGTTTCGGCAGCGCGACCTACGAGCAGTACTTC
length: 14
size: NA
D: NA
V: TRBV28
J: TRBJ2-7

CDR3: CASSADRSFSYNEQFF
DNA: TGCGCCAGCAGCGCGGACAGGTCGTTTTCCTACAATGAGCAGTTCTTC
length: 16
size: NA
D: TRBD1
V: TRBV5-1
J: TRBJ2-1

CDR3: CASSEEGGNQPQHF
DNA: TGTGCCAGCAGTGAAGAGGGGGGAAATCAGCCCCAGCATTTT
length: 14
size: NA
D: NA
V: TRBV2
J: TRBJ1-5

CDR3: CASSDQGAGYGYTF
DNA: TGTGCCAGCAGTGACCAGGGGGCCGGCTATGGCTACACCTTC
length: 14
size: NA
D: TRBD1
V: TRBV2
J: TRBJ1-2

CDR3: CATSRGTSGNSYNEQFF
DNA: TGTGCCACCAGCAGAGGGACTAGCGGGAATTCCTACAATGAGCAGTTCTTC
length: 17
size: NA
D: TRBD2
V: TRBV15
J: TRBJ2-1

CDR3: CASSLWPNHFNQPQHF
DNA: TGTGCCAGCAGCTTGTGGCCGAACCACTTCAATCAGCCCCAGCATTTT
length: 16
size: NA
D: NA
V: TRBV5-6
J: TRBJ1-5

CDR3: CASSTDSYEQYF
DNA: TGCGCCAGCAGCACGGACTCCTACGAGCAGTACTTC
length: 12
size: NA
D: NA
V: TRBV4-1
J: TRBJ2-7

CDR3: CASAPGGMGNEQFF
DNA: TGTGCCAGCGCACCGGGAGGGATGGGAAATGAGCAGTTCTTC
length: 14
size: NA
D: TRBD2
V: TRBV9
J: TRBJ2-1

CDR3: CASSQEGGGLNEQFF
DNA: TGTGCCAGCAGCCAAGAGGGGGGAGGGCTCAATGAGCAGTTCTTC
length: 15
size: NA
D: TRBD2
V: TRBV4-2
J: TRBJ2-1

CDR3: CASKSNAAGEKLFF
DNA: TGTGCCAGCAAATCTAACGCTGCGGGGGAAAAACTGTTTTTT
length: 14
size: NA
D: NA
V: TRBV28
J: TRBJ1-4

CDR3: CASSPHGQMNTEAFF
DNA: TGTGCCAGCAGCCCTCATGGGCAGATGAACACTGAAGCTTTCTTT
length: 15
size: NA
D: NA
V: TRBV7-8
J: TRBJ1-1

CDR3: CASSLGQGLNEQFF
DNA: TGTGCCAGCAGCCTTGGCCAGGGACTCAATGAGCAGTTCTTC
length: 14
size: once
D: NA
V: TRBV27
J: TRBJ2-1

CDR3: CASSSRTNYGYTF
DNA: TGCGCCAGCAGTTCCAGAACAAACTATGGCTACACCTTC
length: 13
size: NA
D: NA
V: TRBV5-1
J: TRBJ1-2